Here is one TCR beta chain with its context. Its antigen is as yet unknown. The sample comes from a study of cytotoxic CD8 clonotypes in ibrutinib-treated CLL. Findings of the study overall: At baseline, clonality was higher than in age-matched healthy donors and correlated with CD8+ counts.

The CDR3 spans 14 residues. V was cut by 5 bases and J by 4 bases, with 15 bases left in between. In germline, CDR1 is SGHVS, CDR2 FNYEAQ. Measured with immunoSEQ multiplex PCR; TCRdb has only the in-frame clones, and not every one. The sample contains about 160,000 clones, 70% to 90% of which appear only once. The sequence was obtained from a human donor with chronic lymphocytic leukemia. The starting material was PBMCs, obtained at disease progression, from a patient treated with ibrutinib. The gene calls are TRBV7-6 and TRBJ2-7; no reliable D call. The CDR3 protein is CASSPKPSLYEQYF. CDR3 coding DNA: TGTGCCAGCAGCCCGAAACCCAGCCTATACGAGCAGTACTTC.